These 2 T cell receptor beta chains share one sample of origin, sequenced in a study of T cell repertoires in cytomegalovirus infection. TCRdb processed the reads anew with MiXCR; each CDR3 protein has one entry. The table shows 550,000 to 700,000 distinct CDR3 sequences, with about 40% occurring only once. No antigen is known for these receptors. This specimen consisted of cultured PBMCs, obtained from culture after CMV antigen stimulation. The origin of the receptors is a human donor in good health (CMV status not recorded). Some clones in this sample may be carry-over from other donors' samples.

The chain carries TRBV28 and TRBJ2-7; TRBD1 matches at 9 bases. Germline V gene data show CDR1 as MDHEN and CDR2 as SYDVKM. The CDR3 has 14 amino acids. After removal of 7 bases from V and 3 bases from J, the junction contained 7 bases not matched to a gene. The CDR3 protein is CASTSRTGVYEQYF. DNA of the CDR3: TGTGCCAGCACCTCTAGGACAGGGGTCTACGAGCAGTACTTC.

The V gene is TRBV20-1, the J gene TRBJ2-7, with 12 bases aligning to TRBD2. Trimming cost V 5 bases and J 0 bases; bases outside gene matches: 5. Looked up from germline, CDR1 is DFQATT and CDR2 is SNEGSKA (reference sequence). CDR3 length: 15 amino acids. The CDR3 nucleotides read TGCAGTGCTCACCCGACTAGCGGGAGCTCCTACGAGCAGTACTTC. Protein product: CSAHPTSGSSYEQYF.